This T cell receptor (beta chain) came from a study of blood T cell repertoires in COVID-19. Study information: Acute and convalescent COVID-19 samples came from the United States, Italy and Spain.

The repertoire was sequenced with immunoSEQ multiplex PCR; TCRdb's copy has only in-frame clones and lacks some. The sample lists about 89,000 clones; around three quarters were seen once. Deletions cut 4 bases from V and 7 bases from J, with 14 bases between. The CDR3 length is 14 residues. Germline CDR1 LNHDA, CDR2 SQIVND (reference sequence). The V and J genes are TRBV19 and TRBJ1-3; TRBD1 might be the D (6 bases). Sequences were obtained from peripheral blood. The origin of this receptor is a human donor in a cohort sampled during active COVID-19. In nucleotides, the CDR3 is TGTGCCAGTAGTACCGATCCAGGGGTTAACACCATATATTTT. Translating it yields CASSTDPGVNTIYF. The variable domain in full, completed from reference TRBV19 and TRBJ1-3, reads DGGITQSPKYLFRKEGQNVTLSCEQNLNHDAMYWYRQDPGQGLRLIYYSQIVNDFQKGDIAEGYSVSREKKESFPLTVTSAQKNPTAFYLCASSTDPGVNTIYFGEGSWLTVV.